This TCR beta chain was captured by sequencing in a study of shared clonotypes between healthy human individuals (dated by TCRdb to about 2020). Study-wide context: The cohort comprised a couple of women and a few men aged 18 to 49 years. For each donor, CD4 naive and CD4 memory were each run on three plates, CD8 naive on two plates, and CD8 memory on one plate. Blood TCR repertoires of four to six healthy adults were deeply sequenced to estimate repertoire size and the extent of clonotype sharing between individuals. To increase sequencing depth and limit assay-specific biases, TCR repertoire library preparation and sequencing were carried out by different laboratories using diverse techniques. Each donor's leukapheresis produced roughly between about 0.8 and 8.9 billion PBMCs. Results and caveats for the whole study, not just this receptor: Across a few donors, 5% to 6% of naive CD4, around 3.3% of naive CD8, approximately 2.5% of memory CD4, and roughly 0.4% of memory CD8 clonotypes were shared. Sampling was restricted to blood, and TCR repertoires in tissue are likely to differ from TCR repertoires in blood. Because the study included a small number of donors, the genetic and exposure-history diversity represented was limited. Based on pairwise subsampling, the degree of clonotype sharing among donors was expected to be affected by sequencing depth. Clonotypes shared by all four sorted-subset donors showed higher generation probabilities than non-shared clonotypes. Rarefaction of sorted-subset datasets indicated incomplete sequencing despite the large sequencing depth. Estimated clonotype richness was generally larger for naive than for memory subsets.

Remarks on this clone: Its recognized antigen is unknown. Per-base qualities were not stored, and no clone one base away is much larger.

The donors were healthy, HIV-negative adults who had no recently reported acute infections or vaccinations. All donors were Caucasian adults living in Nashville, Tennessee, USA. CD4+ T cells were enriched by magnetic negative selection, after which naive cells were positively selected on CD45RA and the negative fraction was taken as the memory subset. After blood collection by leukapheresis, PBMCs were isolated using Ficoll-Histopaque density gradient centrifugation and then cryopreserved in the vapor phase of liquid nitrogen. Analytical flow cytometry was used to check the purity and quantity of every magnetically sorted T cell population. From each sorted fraction, genomic DNA was isolated and quantified by UV absorbance on a Nanodrop 2000c. Using the deep immunoSEQ assay, TCR CDR3 regions were amplified from genomic DNA by multiplex PCR. Extracted genomic DNA from each cell subset was spread evenly across all wells of several immunoSEQ 96-well plates, with each plate serving as a replicate. For sorted subsets, around 200 ng genomic DNA, equal to tens of thousands of T cell genomes, was loaded into each replicate PCR. Purified libraries were quantified with a Qubit 3.0 fluorometer, sized on a Bioanalyzer 2100, and re-quantified with the KAPA Library Quantification kit. A separate single-read 150-cycle Illumina NextSeq 550 flow cell was used to sequence each immunoSEQ 96-well plate. Under the source paper's analysis protocol: Because only junctional sequences without quality scores were contained in the immunoSEQ output, filtering matching that applied to full-length reads could not be performed. Sequences were annotated with PyIR, a Python wrapper for IgBLAST v1.9, and V/J genes and CDR3 were assigned using IMGT germline references. Any read was removed if the V/J assignment was weak (E-value above 1e-6), the CDR3 was missing, or the read contained stop codons, out-of-frame junctions, or ambiguous translated residues. A V3J clonotype was defined by an identical inferred V gene, J gene, and CDR3 amino acid sequence. Percentage overlap between repertoires was computed as shared unique clonotypes divided by the size of the smaller repertoire. Three approaches were used to assess repertoire richness: RTK rarefaction, the Chao1 estimator, and Recon v2.1 estimates of unobserved clonotypes. OLGA was used to compute generation probabilities for all TCRbeta clonotypes that the gDNA method yielded from a few donors. Drawn from immuneACCESS, this table holds only the in-frame rearrangements with V and J called that TCRdb kept. Clones are partly lost; checked studies trace under half to an unresolved V gene and leave the rest unexplained. From that table come the V and J calls and clone size; the DNA was used to work out D and trimming. The sample table lists around 2.1 million clones, approximately 95% of them with a count of one. The ten largest clones add up to approximately 0.13% of the sample.

From cysteine to phenylalanine, the CDR3 is 14 amino acids long. Just the 42-base CDR3 DNA is kept, in frame starting at base 1. V was cut back by 5 bases and J by 3 bases, leaving a gap of 14 bases between them. The germline V gene provides CDR1 SGHAT and CDR2 FQNNGV. Specimen: naive CD4+ T cells sorted from blood. The sample's cell subset or site label, in plain terms: CD45RA+ positively selected. This receptor was obtained from a man aged 18 to 29 in good health. The chain couples TRBV11-2 to TRBJ2-7; no D gene can be assigned with confidence. At the DNA level, the sequence is TGTGCCAGCAGCCCCAGGTACGCGGTCTACGAGCAGTACTTC. It codes for CASSPRYAVYEQYF.